The 10 T cell receptor beta chains below all came from one sample that was sequenced in a study of CD8 T cells in ankylosing spondylitis. Findings and caveats of the study: Blood from ankylosing spondylitis patients appeared to carry a characteristic roughly 8-variant TCR beta motif.

TCRdb analysed the 5' RACE reads with MiXCR anew, one entry per CDR3 protein. This sample has hundreds of thousands of distinct CDR3 sequences; 17% occur once, and the top ten carry 1%. Their antigens are not known. Sequenced material: blood, either unsorted or a sorted T cell fraction (not recorded which). The receptors derive from a male donor with ankylosing spondylitis.

This clonotype was seen a handful of times. V and J are TRBV4-2 and TRBJ2-1; maybe TRBD2 (6 bases). Trimming left V 3 bases short and J 2 bases short, with 8 bases between. The CDR3 sequence is 14 residues long. The V gene's germline CDR1 is LGHNA and CDR2 YNFKEQ. CDR3 nucleotides: TGTGCCAGCAGCCAGGGGGGAACCTACAATGAGCAGTTCTTC. Protein: CASSQGGTYNEQFF.

The chain uses TRBV11-2 and TRBJ1-1; perhaps TRBD1 as D (6 bases). V was clipped by 0 bases and J by 1 base, with 12 bases between them. This CDR3 is built from 16 residues. Germline V gene data show CDR1 as SGHAT and CDR2 as FQNNGV. This CDR3 reads CASSLDGGRRNTEAFF. CDR3 sequence (DNA): TGTGCCAGCAGCTTAGATGGGGGCAGGAGGAACACTGAAGCTTTCTTT.

J is TRBJ1-2 and V is TRBV3-1; D might be TRBD1 (5 bases). CDR3 length: 16 residues. V shed 0 bases and J shed 4 bases, with 15 bases lying between them. Germline-derived CDR1 and CDR2 are LGHDT and YNNKEL (reference sequence). This CDR3 is CASSQERPGTAYGYTF. The CDR3 DNA is TGTGCCAGCAGCCAAGAAAGGCCCGGGACGGCCTATGGCTACACCTTC.

This clonotype has at least ten counts. The chain employs TRBV5-1 and TRBJ2-2; 7 bases match TRBD1. The CDR3 has 15 residues. Germline CDR1 is SGHRS and CDR2 is YFSETQ. J was trimmed by 2 bases and V by 4 bases; bases with no gene match: 5. The CDR3 is CASSTRTGNTGELFF. The CDR3 coding sequence is TGCGCCAGCAGCACCCGGACAGGAAACACCGGGGAGCTGTTTTTT.

This clonotype was seen repeatedly, ten times or more. The genes are TRBV7-9 and TRBJ2-2, with 8 bases aligning to TRBD2. Germline V gives CDR1 SEHNR, CDR2 FQNEAQ (reference sequence). V dropped 5 bases and J dropped 7; count of bases not matched to a gene: 12. The CDR3 has 16 amino acids. The CDR3, as DNA: TGTGCCAGCAGCCCGTACCAGCGGGAGAAGTTCGGGGAGCTGTTTTTT. This translates into CASSPYQREKFGELFF. The entire variable domain, with the rest obtained from reference TRBV7-9 and TRBJ2-2, is as follows: DTGVSQNPRHKITKRGQNVTFRCDPISEHNRLYWYRQTLGQGPEFLTYFQNEAQLEKSRLLSDRFSAERPKGSFSTLEIQRTEQGDSAMYLCASSPYQREKFGELFFGEGSRLTVL.

With respect to this clonotype: Compared with germline, one end of the junction differs, possibly owing to a read error. CDR3: CASSVGRAGRTEAFF. The CDR3 DNA sequence: TGTGCCAGCAGCGTAGGTAGGGCAGGCAGGACTGAAGCTTTCTTT. The genes are TRBV13 and TRBJ1-1; D is ambiguous. Germline CDR1 and CDR2: PRHDT and FYEKMQ (reference sequence). This CDR3 region has 15 residues.

This clonotype was detected a few times. J is TRBJ2-7 and V is TRBV7-9, with 13 bases matching TRBD2. V trimming: 4 bases; J trimming: 5 bases; junction bases outside the gene matches: 8. The CDR3 loop spans 16 amino acids. Germline CDR1 and CDR2: SEHNR and FQNEAQ (reference sequence). CDR3 protein: CASSSRTSGSIHEQYF. For the CDR3, the DNA is TGTGCCAGCAGCTCGAGGACTAGCGGGAGTATTCACGAGCAGTACTTC.

This rearrangement joins TRBV21-1 to TRBJ2-7. TRBV21-1 is deemed a pseudogene. This CDR3 has 11 residues. The CDR3 region is CASSKIYEQYF. CDR3 sequence (DNA): TGTGCCAGCAGCAAGATCTACGAGCAGTACTTC.

The V and J genes are TRBV11-2 and TRBJ2-7, with D hard to call. The germline V gene has CDR1 SGHAT and CDR2 FQNNGV. The germline V and J ends were trimmed by 5 bases and 7 bases, with 27 bases remaining between them. The CDR3 has 17 residues. CDR3 bases: TGTGCCAGCAGCCCTCTGGGGTTAACAGATAATTCTCGAGAGCAGTACTTC. This gives the protein CASSPLGLTDNSREQYF. Full variable domain (remainder filled in from reference TRBV11-2 and TRBJ2-7): EAGVAQSPRYKIIEKRQSVAFWCNPISGHATLYWYQQILGQGPKLLIQFQNNGVVDDSQLPKDRFSAERLKGVDSTLKIQPAKLEDSAVYLCASSPLGLTDNSREQYFGPGTRLTVT.

This clonotype was observed a few times. V usage is TRBV20-1 and J usage is TRBJ1-6; D gene ambiguous. Trimming took off 7 bases at V and 7 bases at J, with 11 bases between the two ends. Germline assignment: CDR1 DFQATT and CDR2 SNEGSKA (reference sequence). The CDR3 consists of 12 residues. The CDR3 DNA sequence: TGCAGTGGGGGTGCTTCGAATTCACCCCTCCACTTT. It yields the protein CSGGASNSPLHF.